The following is a T cell receptor beta chain sequence with its context. This table comes from immunoSEQ multiplex PCR, and its TCRdb copy is limited to in-frame clones, with some not included. The table lists around 340,000 clones, 80% to 90% of them singletons. The record originates from a study of blood T cell repertoires in COVID-19. The wider study: COVID-19 samples from acute and convalescent phases originated in the United States, Italy and Spain.

Living in 24 US areas, the participants were between roughly 18 and 90 years of age. Cohorts were based on clinical histories the participants reported. V was shortened by 5 bases and J by 0 bases, with 7 bases between the two germline ends. Germline CDR1 KGHSH, CDR2 LQKENI. This CDR3 is built from 14 residues. Source material: PBMCs or T cells enriched from blood (not recorded which). The chain joins TRBV18 to TRBJ2-2, with a possible D match to TRBD1 (5 bases). The sequence came from a woman aged 40 to 50 with acute COVID-19. CDR3 DNA sequence: TGTGCCAGCTCAGAGACAGCGAACACCGGGGAGCTGTTTTTT. Its translation is CASSETANTGELFF.